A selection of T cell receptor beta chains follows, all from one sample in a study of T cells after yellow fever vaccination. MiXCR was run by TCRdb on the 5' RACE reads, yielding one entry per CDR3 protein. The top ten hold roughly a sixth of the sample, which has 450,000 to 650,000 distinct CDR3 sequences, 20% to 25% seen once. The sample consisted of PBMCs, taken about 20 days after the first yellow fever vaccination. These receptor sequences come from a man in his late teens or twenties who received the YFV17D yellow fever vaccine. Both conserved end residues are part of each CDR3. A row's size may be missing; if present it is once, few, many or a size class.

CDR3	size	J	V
CSVEGQGGWNTEAFF	-	TRBJ1-1	TRBV29-1
CASIRGGASYNEQFF	many	TRBJ2-1	TRBV3-1
CASSYRDSNSPLHF	once	TRBJ1-6	TRBV7-2
CASSQRGVEQFF	few	TRBJ2-1	TRBV3-1
CASSMRGDLSGNTIYF	few	TRBJ1-3	TRBV5-4
CASSPRGTTSTDTQYF	once	TRBJ2-3	TRBV9
CASSEWRGVGTEAFF	-	TRBJ1-1	TRBV25-1
CASSEDASSYNEQFF	-	TRBJ2-1	TRBV5-5
CASSPVGLGYEQYF	few	TRBJ2-7	TRBV12-3/TRBV12-4
CASSYRGWDTEAFF	few	TRBJ1-1	TRBV27